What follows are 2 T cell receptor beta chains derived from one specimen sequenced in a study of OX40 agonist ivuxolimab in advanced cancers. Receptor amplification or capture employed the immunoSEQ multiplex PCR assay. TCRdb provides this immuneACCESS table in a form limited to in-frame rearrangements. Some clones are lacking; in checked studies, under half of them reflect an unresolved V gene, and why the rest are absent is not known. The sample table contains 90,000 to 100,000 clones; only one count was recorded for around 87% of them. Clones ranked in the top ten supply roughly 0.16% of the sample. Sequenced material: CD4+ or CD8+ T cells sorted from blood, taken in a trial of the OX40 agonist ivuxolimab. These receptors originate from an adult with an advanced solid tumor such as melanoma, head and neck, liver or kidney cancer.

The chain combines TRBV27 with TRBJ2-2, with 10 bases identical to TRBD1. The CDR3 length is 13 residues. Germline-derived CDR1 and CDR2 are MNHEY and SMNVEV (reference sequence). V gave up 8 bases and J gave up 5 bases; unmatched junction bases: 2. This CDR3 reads CASRDRGTGELFF. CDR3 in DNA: TGTGCCAGCCGGGACAGGGGAACCGGGGAGCTGTTTTTT.

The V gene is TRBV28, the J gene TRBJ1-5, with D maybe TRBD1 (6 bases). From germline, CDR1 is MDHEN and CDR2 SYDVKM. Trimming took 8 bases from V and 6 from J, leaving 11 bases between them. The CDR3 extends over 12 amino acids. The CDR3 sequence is CASHGGAQPQHF. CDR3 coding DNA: TGTGCCAGCCATGGGGGGGCTCAGCCCCAGCATTTT.